A selection of T cell receptor beta chains follows, all from one sample in a study of cytomegalovirus exposure and HLA in healthy donors. TCRdb's copy holds only in-frame clones and misses some; the assay was immunoSEQ multiplex PCR. Of 130,000 or so clones listed, 70% to 75% are singletons. Sequencing used PBMCs. Receptors were obtained from a male donor in good health and CMV-seronegative. CDR3s include the opening cysteine and the closing phenylalanine or tryptophan. A D gene is named only where the DNA matches it firmly. The size entry is marked missing in some rows and otherwise reads once, few, many or a size class.

>NA|NA|14|TRBV7-7|TRBJ2-2
CAVEPRENTGELFF
TGTGCTGTCGAGCCCAGGGAGAACACCGGGGAGCTGTTTTTT
>once|NA|12|TRBV11-2|TRBJ2-3
CASSLGGDTQYF
TGTGCCAGCAGCTTAGGCGGGGATACGCAGTATTTT
>NA|NA|13|TRBV7-2|TRBJ2-1
CASSFRGAREQFF
TGTGCCAGCAGCTTTCGGGGGGCTAGGGAGCAGTTCTTC
>NA|NA|13|TRBV30|TRBJ1-3
CAWQTGSGNTIYF
TGTGCCTGGCAGACAGGCTCTGGAAACACCATATATTTT
>few|TRBD1|12|TRBV25-1|TRBJ2-4
CASSSGTGGPLF
TGTGCCAGCAGCTCCGGGACAGGCGGCCCCCTATTC
>NA|TRBD1|16|TRBV28|TRBJ2-3
CASSLRWDRGTDTQYF
TGTGCCAGCAGTCTACGGTGGGACAGGGGGACTGATACGCAGTATTTT
>NA|TRBD1|14|TRBV6-6|TRBJ1-3
CASSTGGPGNTIYF
TGTGCCAGCAGTACAGGGGGCCCTGGAAACACCATATATTTT
>few|TRBD2|15|TRBV29-1|TRBJ2-1
CSGNTAGGPWGEQFF
TGCAGCGGTAATACAGCGGGAGGGCCATGGGGTGAGCAGTTCTTC
>NA|NA|17|TRBV18|TRBJ2-5
CASSPDSETHRGETQYF
TGTGCCAGCTCGCCGGACAGCGAAACCCACCGAGGGGAGACCCAGTACTTC
>once|TRBD2|20|TRBV13|TRBJ2-1
CASSPTAGVPDTKATSEQFF
TGTGCCAGCAGCCCCACCGCGGGAGTCCCTGACACAAAGGCTACATCGGAGCAGTTCTTC
>NA|TRBD1|15|TRBV5-6|TRBJ2-7
CASSWDRDRTYEQYF
TGTGCCAGCAGCTGGGACCGGGACAGGACCTACGAGCAGTACTTC
>NA|NA|15|TRBV27|TRBJ2-1
CASSLKYPSYNEQFF
TGTGCCAGCAGTCTAAAATACCCCTCCTACAATGAGCAGTTCTTC
>NA|TRBD1|17|TRBV28|TRBJ1-2
CASSSLLPRDSFYGYTF
TGTGCCAGCAGTTCACTACTTCCACGGGACAGCTTCTATGGCTACACCTTC
>NA|TRBD2|14|TRBV5-6|TRBJ2-1
CASTLAGGINEQFF
TGTGCCAGCACACTAGCGGGAGGCATAAATGAGCAGTTCTTC
>NA|NA|13|TRBV2|TRBJ2-5
CASIPGDQETQYF
TGTGCCAGCATCCCCGGGGACCAAGAGACCCAGTACTTC
>NA|NA|15|TRBV4-3|TRBJ1-2
CASSQGRGVSYGYTF
TGCGCCAGCAGCCAAGGGCGGGGGGTGAGCTATGGCTACACCTTC
>NA|NA|19|TRBV7-2|TRBJ2-5
CASSSRGGLGASYQETQYF
TGTGCCAGCAGCTCTAGGGGGGGTTTGGGGGCCTCGTACCAAGAGACCCAGTACTTC
>NA|NA|13|TRBV18|TRBJ2-7
CASSRQVNYEQYF
TGTGCCAGCTCTCGACAGGTTAACTACGAGCAGTACTTC
>NA|TRBD1|13|TRBV27|TRBJ2-5
CASSLPGQATQYF
TGTGCCAGCAGCCTACCGGGACAGGCGACCCAGTACTTC
>NA|NA|11|TRBV2|TRBJ2-5
CASSEFRTQYF
TGTGCCAGCAGTGAATTCCGGACCCAGTACTTC
>NA|NA|16|TRBV7-2|TRBJ2-3
CASSKRRGGLSDTQYF
TGTGCCAGCAGCAAACGGAGGGGGGGCCTATCAGATACGCAGTATTTT
>NA|NA|14|TRBV7-2|TRBJ2-2
CASSFSGYTGELFF
TGTGCCAGCAGCTTCAGCGGGTACACCGGGGAGCTGTTTTTT
>few|NA|14|TRBV28|TRBJ1-5
CASSLMVVRQPQHF
TGTGCCAGCAGTTTAATGGTTGTCAGGCAGCCCCAGCATTTT
>NA|TRBD1|13|TRBV2|TRBJ1-2
CASSTGTAYGYTF
TGTGCCAGCAGTACCGGGACAGCCTATGGCTACACCTTC
>NA|TRBD2|16|TRBV27|TRBJ2-3
CASRGGTNLRTDTQYF
TGTGCCAGCAGGGGTGGGACTAACCTTCGCACAGATACGCAGTATTTT
>NA|TRBD1|14|TRBV28|TRBJ1-3
CASSPRTGSYPIYF
TGTGCCAGCAGTCCCCGGACAGGGAGTTATCCCATATATTTT
>NA|NA|14|TRBV4-2|TRBJ1-2
CASSQPDTYYGYTF
TGTGCCAGCAGCCAACCCGACACTTACTATGGCTACACCTTC
>NA|NA|17|TRBV5-4|TRBJ2-7
CASSLMSSSAKLYEQYF
TGTGCCAGCAGCTTGATGAGTTCTAGCGCAAAGCTCTACGAGCAGTACTTC
>NA|NA|14|TRBV28|TRBJ1-4
CASSQPGTSEKLFF
TGTGCCAGCAGCCAACCTGGGACTTCAGAAAAACTGTTTTTT
>once|TRBD2|13|TRBV30|TRBJ2-7
CAWSKGTTYEQYF
TGTGCCTGGAGTAAAGGGACTACCTACGAGCAGTACTTC
>once|NA|14|TRBV18|TRBJ2-3
CASSPSYSSDTQYF
TGTGCCAGCTCACCGTCGTATAGTTCAGATACGCAGTATTTT
>NA|NA|14|TRBV5-1|TRBJ2-3
CASSLGGYTDTQYF
TGCGCCAGCAGCTTGGGAGGATACACAGATACGCAGTATTTT
>NA|TRBD2|15|TRBV27|TRBJ2-2
CASSETSASAGELFF
TGTGCCAGCTCGGAGACTAGCGCATCCGCGGGGGAGCTGTTTTTT
>NA|TRBD2|15|TRBV19|TRBJ2-2
CASSSGRAGTGELFF
TGTGCCAGTTCAAGCGGGAGGGCCGGGACCGGGGAGCTGTTTTTT
>once|TRBD1|18|TRBV19|TRBJ1-5
CASSIQTGAKSGNQPQHF
TGTGCCAGTAGTATACAGACAGGGGCCAAAAGTGGCAATCAGCCCCAGCATTTT
>NA|TRBD1|17|TRBV30|TRBJ1-1
CAWTLKRGQGSGAEAFF
TGTGCCTGGACCCTAAAGAGAGGACAGGGAAGTGGGGCTGAAGCTTTCTTT
>NA|NA|15|TRBV7-2|TRBJ2-3
CASSRTPLSTDTQYF
TGTGCCAGCAGCCGGACACCCTTAAGCACAGATACGCAGTATTTT
>NA|TRBD1|15|TRBV5-1|TRBJ2-5
CATSEGTGAKETQYF
TGCGCCACCTCCGAAGGGACAGGGGCGAAAGAGACCCAGTACTTC
>NA|NA|19|TRBV21-1|TRBJ1-4
CASRLPGQPVPTTNEKLFF
TGTGCCAGCAGACTCCCGGGACAGCCTGTCCCTACAACTAATGAAAAACTGTTTTTT
>NA|TRBD2|15|TRBV7-8|TRBJ2-3
CASSPTAGLGDTQYF
TGTGCCAGCAGCCCCACAGCGGGGCTAGGAGATACGCAGTATTTT
>NA|NA|13|TRBV30|TRBJ2-1
CALNRGGMSEQFF
TGTGCCTTAAACAGGGGCGGGATGTCGGAGCAGTTCTTC
>once|TRBD1|15|TRBV28|TRBJ1-4
CASSAGQGDSEKLFF
TGTGCCAGCAGTGCCGGACAGGGGGATAGTGAAAAACTGTTTTTT
>NA|TRBD1|15|TRBV6-5|TRBJ1-3
CASRRQGTTGNTIYF
TGTGCCAGCAGACGACAGGGTACGACGGGAAACACCATATATTTT
>NA|NA|13|TRBV6-1|TRBJ1-2
CASSEQDSYGYTF
TGTGCCAGCAGTGAACAGGATTCCTATGGCTACACCTTC
>few|NA|14|TRBV19|TRBJ1-6
CASSLQGYNSPLHF
TGTGCCAGTAGCCTACAGGGATATAATTCACCCCTCCACTTT
>NA|NA|15|TRBV6-5|TRBJ1-1
CASSLTDTMNTEAFF
TGTGCCAGCAGTTTGACGGACACGATGAACACTGAAGCTTTCTTT
>NA|NA|16|TRBV25-1|TRBJ2-2
CASSPSGAYDTGELFF
TGTGCCAGCAGTCCGAGTGGTGCATACGACACCGGGGAGCTGTTTTTT
>once|TRBD1|14|TRBV19|TRBJ2-3
CASSLQTGFGTQYF
TGTGCCAGTAGCCTGCAGACAGGGTTCGGTACGCAGTATTTT
>NA|NA|16|TRBV4-1|TRBJ2-5
CASSQSLEARQETQYF
TGCGCCAGCAGCCAATCCCTCGAAGCCCGGCAAGAGACCCAGTACTTC
>NA|NA|14|TRBV5-6|TRBJ2-7
CASSSVEYLYEQYF
TGTGCCAGCAGCTCCGTGGAGTACTTATACGAGCAGTACTTC
>few|TRBD1|16|TRBV30|TRBJ2-1
CAWSVDGTGIYNEQFF
TGTGCCTGGAGTGTAGATGGGACAGGGATATACAATGAGCAGTTCTTC
>medium-sized|NA|13|TRBV18|TRBJ1-1
CASSLGGDTEAFF
TGTGCCAGCTCACTGGGAGGGGACACTGAAGCTTTCTTT
>NA|TRBD1|17|TRBV28|TRBJ2-5
CASHNRRDRGFQETQYF
TGTGCCAGCCATAATCGTCGGGACAGGGGGTTCCAAGAGACCCAGTACTTC
>NA|NA|13|TRBV30|TRBJ1-2
CAWDRRPHYGYTF
TGTGCCTGGGACCGGCGGCCACACTATGGCTACACCTTC
>NA|TRBD2|18|TRBV2|TRBJ2-1
CASSDPGTSGSSYNEQFF
TGTGCCAGCAGCGATCCCGGGACTAGCGGGAGCTCCTACAATGAGCAGTTCTTC
>NA|NA|16|TRBV7-3|TRBJ2-3
CASSSRGLLGADTQYF
TGTGCCAGCAGCTCGCGGGGCCTCCTGGGGGCAGATACGCAGTATTTT
>NA|NA|15|TRBV5-1|TRBJ2-1
CASSLMEGTNNEQFF
TGCGCCAGCAGCTTGATGGAGGGAACTAACAATGAGCAGTTCTTC